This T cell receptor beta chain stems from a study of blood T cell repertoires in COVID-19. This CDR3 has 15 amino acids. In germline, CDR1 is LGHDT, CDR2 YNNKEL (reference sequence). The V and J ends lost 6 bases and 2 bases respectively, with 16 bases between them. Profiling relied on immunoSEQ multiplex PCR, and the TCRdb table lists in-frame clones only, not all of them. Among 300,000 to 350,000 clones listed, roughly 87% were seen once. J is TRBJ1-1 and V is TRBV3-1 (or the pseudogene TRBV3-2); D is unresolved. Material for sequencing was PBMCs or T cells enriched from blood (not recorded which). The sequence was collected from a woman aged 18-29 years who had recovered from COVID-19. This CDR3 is CASRPNSLPNTEAFF. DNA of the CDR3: TGTGCCAGCAGACCCAACAGCTTACCCAACACTGAAGCTTTCTTT.